The T cell receptor (beta chain) described here comes from a study of CD8+ T cells in alopecia areata. The sequencing template was cDNA reverse transcribed from extracted RNA. Data came from immunoSEQ multiplex PCR; TCRdb stores just in-frame clones and leaves some out. The sample consists of 150,000 to 200,000 clones, 58% of them appearing once. This sample's treatment: oral pan-JAK inhibitor, 5-10 mg twice daily. This clone came up a few times. CDR1 is SGHVS and CDR2 is FQNEAQ in the germline V gene. V was pared by 7 bases and J by 7 bases, with 28 bases between. The CDR3 consists of 17 residues. This clonotype originated in a human donor with alopecia areata. The sequencing used CD8+ T cells sorted from blood, collected at week 24, from a patient treated with tofacitinib. This rearrangement joins TRBV7-8 to TRBJ1-1, with a weak D call TRBD1 (5 bases). As DNA, the CDR3 is TGTGCCAGCACCCCTCATGAGCCCCGGGACCGAGAGCTTGAAGCTTTCTTT. It encodes CASTPHEPRDRELEAFF.